This TCR beta chain was captured by sequencing in a study of blood T cell repertoires in COVID-19. At the level of the study: The origin of the acute and convalescent COVID-19 samples was the United States, Italy and Spain. PBMCs, B-cell-depleted T cells, or T cells provided the cDNA or gDNA that made up the material.

Authors' data handling: Estimation of nucleated cell counts relied on the amplification of reference gene primers. Clones were read by immunoSEQ multiplex PCR, and TCRdb kept only the in-frame ones, dropping some. The DNA was the basis for D and trimming; V, J and clone size are from that table. Altogether 140,000 or so clones are present, more than 80% being singletons, with the ten largest covering 9.5% to 12%. The CDR3 runs to 17 residues. Per germline, CDR1 SGHKS and CDR2 YYEKEE (reference sequence). V was trimmed by 1 base and J by 4 bases, leaving 20 bases between them. The receptor's source is a woman aged 80 or over with acute or convalescent COVID-19. The chain has TRBV5-5 and TRBJ1-1; D perhaps matches TRBD1 (6 bases). Sequenced sample: peripheral blood. CDR3 DNA sequence: TGTGCCAGCAGCTTGAATATCTGGGGGCGGTCTGTCACTGAAGCTTTCTTT. Amino acid sequence: CASSLNIWGRSVTEAFF.